Reported below is one T cell receptor (beta chain). It has no known antigen specificity. No base quality values were provided; no much bigger clone lies one nucleotide off. The immunoSEQ Assay, a bias-controlled multiplex PCR, was used to amplify TCRbeta CDR3 regions from genomic DNA. The study's own analysis went as follows. The number of nucleated cells in each sample was estimated by amplification of reference gene primers within the assay. To quantify the absolute abundance of each unique TCRbeta CDR3 rearrangement, sequence reads were collapsed and filtered. Productive Simpson clonality was computed per sample as the square root of Simpson's diversity index over productive rearrangements. The table comes from immuneACCESS by way of TCRdb, which keeps in-frame sequences with V and J called. Part of the clones is missing from these tables; in studies checked, under half for an unresolved V gene and the rest for unknown reasons. V, J and clone size reflect that table, while D and trimming were determined from the DNA. This sample has 250,000 or so clones in its table, and 75% to 95% of those were observed once. The top ten clones comprise about 3% of the sample.

This record comes from a study of blood T cell repertoires in COVID-19 (dated by TCRdb to 2018 to 2021). For the wider study: Samples from collaborators originated in the United States, Italy and Spain and spanned both the acute and convalescent phases of COVID-19. The material from the prospective study consisted of cDNA or gDNA derived from T cells, B-cell-depleted T cells, or PBMCs. Subjects who had been exposed to COVID-19, were actively infected with it, or had recovered from it provided the deeply sampled blood TCRbeta repertoires that made up the dataset. The repertoires were released in a freely available public database meant as a resource for research on the immune response to SARS-CoV-2. The samples were drawn from the first 160 participants of the ongoing ImmuneRACE study and from 950 to 1,500 subjects provided by 6 global collaborators. Nearly every sample came with metadata listing a de-identified subject ID, COVID-19 status, age in years and sex. Where HLA class I and class II types were available, the types were taken from metadata supplied by the sample provider, not from assay-based typing. Beyond this particular receptor, the publication reports: How much clinical and demographic metadata was included differed by source and by participant, and the metadata was provided uncurated.

Participants in the prospective study were enrolled through a virtual design, were aged roughly 18 to 100 years, and lived in about two dozen United States geographic areas. In the prospective study, participants were assigned to cohorts based on the clinical history participants reported in a screening survey and a study questionnaire. Exposed participants were defined as having been in contact with someone with a PCR-confirmed or clinician-diagnosed COVID-19 case within 2 weeks of study entry. In the prospective study, mobile phlebotomists collected whole blood, serum and a nasopharyngeal or oropharyngeal swab from each participant. Additional blood draws and questionnaires over a 2-month period could optionally be provided by prospective study participants. Prospective study blood samples were shipped either frozen or at room temperature before DNA extraction. The clonotype originates from a man aged 40-55 years who had been exposed to COVID-19. Sequenced input: PBMCs or T cells enriched from blood (not recorded which).

CDR3 loop: CASSQSGTGTTKGNTIYF. The nucleotide sequence reads as follows: TGTGCCAGCAGCCAATCCGGAACCGGGACTACTAAAGGAAACACCATATATTTT. This chain is built from TRBV3-1 (or the pseudogene TRBV3-2) and TRBJ1-3; tentative D gene TRBD1, with 5 bases matching. V and J are truncated by 2 bases and 4 bases respectively, leaving an intervening sequence of 21 bases. The germline V gene (reference sequence) supplies CDR1 LGHDT and CDR2 YNNKEL. The CDR3 spans 18 residues, from the cysteine through the phenylalanine. The only DNA kept is the CDR3, 54 bases in frame from the first base.